Below are 30 T cell receptor beta chains sequenced from a single sample in a study of blood T cells in healthy people across ages. The second PCR ran roughly 7 to 12 cycles with a sample-barcoded 5' primer and J-beta primers. TCRdb re-called the 5' RACE reads through MiXCR, storing one row per CDR3 protein. Of 1.5 million to 2 million distinct CDR3 sequences listed, about 50% are singletons. The specimen sequenced was blood. Source of these receptors: a woman in her forties in good health.

This clonotype turned up a few times. V usage is TRBV11-2 and J usage is TRBJ2-1, with D unresolved. Germline V gives CDR1 SGHAT, CDR2 FQNNGV. The CDR3 has 16 amino acids. With 1 base removed from V and 0 bases from J, the gap between germline ends came to 10 bases. CDR3 sequence reads: CASSLGLSSSYNEQFF. The CDR3 DNA is TGTGCCAGCAGCTTAGGGCTATCGAGCTCCTACAATGAGCAGTTCTTC.

This clonotype occurred a few times. CDR3 sequence: CASSTQQGAGNSPLHF. In DNA, the CDR3 is TGTGCCAGCAGTACACAACAGGGGGCGGGAAATTCACCCCTCCACTTT. The rearrangement uses TRBV28 and TRBJ1-6, with TRBD1 matching 9 bases. J was trimmed by 7 bases and V by 5 bases; bases with no gene match: 9. This CDR3 is 16 amino acids long. The germline V gene encodes CDR1 MDHEN and CDR2 SYDVKM.

This clonotype was detected only a few times. The rearrangement joins TRBV11-2 to TRBJ2-5, with 9 bases aligning to TRBD2. The DNA matches TRBJ2-7 better at its end, which makes the J call doubtful. The CDR3 runs 15 residues. The germline gives CDR1 SGHAT, CDR2 FQNNGV. DNA for the CDR3: TGTGCCAGCAGCCGTAGCGGGGGTGCACCCTACGAGCAGTACTTC. Its protein product is CASSRSGGAPYEQYF.

This clonotype was observed a handful of times. The CDR3 spells CASSQDSPAGEYF. The CDR3 DNA follows: TGCGCCAGCAGCCAAGATAGTCCGGCAGGGGAGTACTTC. The chain carries TRBV4-1 and TRBJ2-7, with D possibly matching TRBD1 (6 bases). The CDR3 is made up of 13 amino acids. The V end was cut by 0 bases, the J end by 11 bases, with 14 bases between. CDR1 and CDR2 (germline): MGHRA, YSYEKL.

This chain connects TRBV20-1 to TRBJ2-4; D is unresolved. The V end lost 0 bases, the J end lost 13 bases, and 16 bases lay between the germline ends. The CDR3 is 13 amino acids. CDR1 is DFQATT and CDR2 is SNEGSKA in the germline V gene (reference sequence). CDR3 region: CSAREGNSYKQYF. The CDR3 DNA reads as TGCAGTGCTAGAGAGGGCAACTCCTACAAGCAGTACTTC.

This clonotype was recorded a few times. The chain employs TRBV5-4 and TRBJ1-2; 8 bases match TRBD1. Germline-derived CDR1 and CDR2 are SGHNT and YYREEE (reference sequence). With V trimmed by 5 bases and J by 3 bases, 9 bases remained unmatched. CDR3 length: 15 amino acids. CDR3 in amino acids: CASRWDRKWHYGYTF. Here the CDR3 DNA reads TGTGCCAGCAGGTGGGACAGGAAGTGGCACTATGGCTACACCTTC. The whole variable domain, filled in from reference TRBV5-4 and TRBJ1-2, reads ETGVTQSPTHLIKTRGQQVTLRCSSQSGHNTVSWYQQALGQGPQFIFQYYREEENGRGNFPPRFSGLQFPNYSSELNVNALELDDSALYLCASRWDRKWHYGYTFGSGTRLTVV.

V usage is TRBV7-2 and J usage is TRBJ1-2; 11 nucleotides agree with TRBD1. In germline, CDR1 is SGHTA, CDR2 FQGNSA. This CDR3 is 16 amino acids long. Trimming at V came to 5 bases and at J to 6 bases, leaving 11 bases not matched to a gene. CDR3 sequence reads: CASSPGMDRGLHGYTF. The CDR3 DNA reads TGTGCCAGCAGCCCGGGGATGGACAGGGGGCTCCATGGCTACACCTTC.

This chain links TRBV2 with TRBJ1-2; no definite D call. This CDR3 is built from 12 residues. V was trimmed by 7 bases and J by 0 bases, leaving 6 bases between them. From germline, CDR1 is SNHLY and CDR2 FYNNEI. CDR3 sequence reads: CASNPTNYGYTF. CDR3 sequence (DNA): TGTGCCAGCAACCCAACTAACTATGGCTACACCTTC.

The chain couples TRBV7-9 to TRBJ1-2, with D possibly matching TRBD1 (6 bases). Trimming pared 6 bases from V and 3 bases from J, leaving 14 bases between. The CDR3 runs to 14 residues. CDR1 SEHNR and CDR2 FQNEAQ come from the germline V gene (reference sequence). CDR3 region: CASRSDRLDYGYTF. The CDR3 bases are TGTGCCAGCAGATCAGACAGGTTGGACTATGGCTACACCTTC.

This clonotype was detected only a few times. The genes are TRBV7-2 and TRBJ2-1; 10 bases match TRBD1. Germline V gene sequence: CDR1 SGHTA, CDR2 FQGNSA. The length of the CDR3 is 15 residues. V lost 6 bases to trimming and J lost 9 bases; unmatched junction nucleotides: 11. CDR3 sequence: CASRDRDRGKGEQFF. The CDR3 DNA reads TGTGCCAGCAGAGACCGGGACAGGGGAAAGGGTGAGCAGTTCTTC.

The chain links TRBV13 to TRBJ2-7; 7 bases are a match to TRBD2. The junction had 7 bases not matched to a gene; V was cut back by 5 bases and J by 6 bases. The germline CDR1 and CDR2 sequences are PRHDT and FYEKMQ (reference sequence). This CDR3 comprises 13 residues. The chain's CDR3 is CASSPSPGGEQYF. DNA of the CDR3: TGTGCCAGCAGCCCTTCGCCGGGGGGCGAGCAGTACTTC.

This chain links TRBV6-5 with TRBJ2-6, with D possibly being TRBD2 (5 bases). The CDR3 totals 20 residues. Germline assignment: CDR1 MNHEY and CDR2 SVGAGI. Trimming removed 4 bases from V and 0 bases from J, with 22 bases in between. The DNA for the CDR3 is TGTGCCAGCAGTTTGGAGTTGCCGGGAACAGTGGGCTCTGGGGCCAACGTCCTGACTTTC. Translation gives CASSLELPGTVGSGANVLTF.

The rearrangement uses TRBV29-1 and TRBJ1-5; D gene ambiguous. From germline, CDR1 is SQVTM and CDR2 ANQGSEA. Trimming pared 5 bases from V and 0 bases from J, leaving 11 bases between. The CDR3 totals 14 residues. This CDR3 reads CSVLIDNSNQPQHF. CDR3 DNA: TGCAGCGTTTTGATAGATAATAGCAATCAGCCCCAGCATTTT.

This sequence joins TRBV3-1 and TRBJ2-7; D perhaps matches TRBD2 (6 bases). This CDR3 spans 16 amino acids. Germline V gene data show CDR1 as LGHDT and CDR2 as YNNKEL (reference sequence). Trimming took 4 bases from V and 2 from J, leaving 18 bases between them. The CDR3 loop is CASSRVAGTSTYEQYF. CDR3 nucleotide sequence: TGTGCCAGCAGCCGGGTAGCCGGGACTTCGACCTACGAGCAGTACTTC.

The V gene is TRBV5-1, the J gene TRBJ2-7; 8 bases agree with TRBD2. The J call may not be correct, given that the DNA end is closer to TRBJ2-5. Germline V gene data show CDR1 as SGHRS and CDR2 as YFSETQ. The length of the CDR3 is 15 residues. The CDR3 reads CASSLTGLDSGTQYF. DNA of the CDR3: TGCGCCAGCAGCTTAACGGGACTAGACTCCGGGACCCAGTACTTC.

The sample holds a few counts of this clonotype. The rearrangement links TRBV20-1 to TRBJ2-5, with D unresolved. The V end lost 3 bases, the J end lost 5 bases, and 13 bases lay between the germline ends. This CDR3 region has 13 residues. The germline V gene has CDR1 DFQATT and CDR2 SNEGSKA (reference sequence). CDR3 in amino acids: CSASPLVGETQYF. The CDR3 DNA reads as TGCAGTGCTAGCCCCCTCGTGGGGGAGACCCAGTACTTC.

The chain combines TRBV12-3 or TRBV12-4 with TRBJ2-1, with 10 positions matching TRBD2. Unmatched junction bases numbered 8, after V lost 6 bases and J lost 6 bases. The CDR3 runs to 15 residues. This CDR3 is CASRSSGGSSNEQFF. The CDR3 DNA reads TGTGCCAGCAGGTCTAGCGGGGGAAGCTCCAATGAGCAGTTCTTC.

The rearrangement uses TRBV6-1 and TRBJ2-3; 15 nucleotides agree with TRBD2. J gave up 3 bases and V 5 bases, and 12 bases lay outside the gene matches. Germline values: CDR1 MNHNS, CDR2 SASEGT. The CDR3 runs 19 residues. CDR3 residues: CASSPRGLAGGFGTDTQYF. The CDR3 DNA reads as TGTGCCAGCAGTCCCCGAGGACTAGCGGGGGGGTTTGGGACAGATACGCAGTATTTT.

The CDR3 region is CSARVTGPNSPLHF. In DNA form, the CDR3 reads TGCAGTGCTAGAGTGACAGGCCCAAATTCACCCCTCCACTTT. This chain joins TRBV20-1 and TRBJ1-6; possibly TRBD1 for D (6 bases). Germline values: CDR1 DFQATT, CDR2 SNEGSKA (reference sequence). The V end was cut by 1 base, the J end by 7 bases, with 11 bases between. The CDR3 length is 14 residues.

This chain joins TRBV28 and TRBJ1-1; unclear D gene. V lost 7 bases, J lost 2 bases, and 11 bases lay in between. The CDR3 extends over 13 amino acids. Per germline, CDR1 MDHEN and CDR2 SYDVKM. The chain's CDR3 is CASTPPPNTEAFF. The CDR3 bases are TGTGCCAGCACCCCGCCCCCAAACACTGAAGCTTTCTTT.

The chain employs TRBV7-9 and TRBJ2-7, with D unclear. Trimming took off 4 bases at V and 5 bases at J, with 15 bases between the two ends. Per germline, CDR1 SEHNR and CDR2 FQNEAQ (reference sequence). This CDR3 has 14 amino acids. The CDR3 loop reads CASSSLGPLDEQYF. CDR3 sequence (DNA): TGTGCCAGCAGCTCCCTAGGACCGCTGGACGAGCAGTACTTC.

DNA for the CDR3: TGTGCCAGCCGTCGGGATAGCGGGGGCACAGATACGCAGTATTTT. It codes for CASRRDSGGTDTQYF. J is TRBJ2-3 and V is TRBV6-4, with TRBD2 identical over 8 bases. The length of the CDR3 is 15 residues. Germline V gene sequence: CDR1 MRHNA, CDR2 SNTAGT. Trimming removed 8 bases from V and 1 base from J; junction bases left unmatched: 8.

The chain links TRBV7-2 to TRBJ2-5; D unclear. The better agreement between TRBJ2-7 and the DNA end casts doubt on the J call. From germline, CDR1 is SGHTA and CDR2 FQGNSA. This CDR3 is 13 amino acids long. CDR3 DNA sequence: TGTGCCAGCAGCTTAGCGGCCGTCAACGAGCAGTACTTC. It translates to CASSLAAVNEQYF.

V usage is TRBV4-2 and J usage is TRBJ2-7; 7 nucleotides align to TRBD1. The CDR3 length is 14 residues. Trimming cost V 1 base and J 2 bases; bases outside gene matches: 2. Per germline, CDR1 LGHNA and CDR2 YNFKEQ. In DNA, the CDR3 is TGTGCCAGCAGCCAAGGGGACAGTACCTACGAGCAGTACTTC. It yields the protein CASSQGDSTYEQYF.

This clonotype was seen a handful of times. This rearrangement joins TRBV7-8 to TRBJ2-7; 9 bases map to TRBD1. Germline loops: CDR1 SGHVS, CDR2 FQNEAQ. CDR3 length equals 15 residues. V shed 5 bases and J 0 bases; nucleotides not matched to a gene: 5. The chain's CDR3 is CASSIGQGPSYEQYF. CDR3 DNA: TGTGCCAGCAGCATCGGACAGGGGCCCTCCTACGAGCAGTACTTC.

This clonotype was recorded a few times. The chain couples TRBV6-2 or TRBV6-3 to TRBJ2-4, with D maybe TRBD1 (5 bases). TRBJ2-7 explains the end of the DNA better; the J call may be wrong. Germline V gene data show CDR1 as MNHEY and CDR2 as SVGEGT. CDR3 length: 14 amino acids. The CDR3 is CASSPVRVDYEQYF. The CDR3, as DNA: TGTGCCAGCAGCCCCGTCAGGGTGGATTACGAGCAGTACTTC.

This clonotype was recorded a few times. This chain's CDR3 is CASSGPGTGGLDEQFF. CDR3 bases: TGTGCCAGCAGCGGGCCCGGGACAGGGGGCTTGGATGAGCAGTTCTTC. The chain recombines TRBV7-9 with TRBJ2-1; 12 bases are a match to TRBD1. With V trimmed by 5 bases and J by 8 bases, 10 bases remained unmatched. This CDR3 comprises 16 residues. Germline-derived CDR1 and CDR2 are SEHNR and FQNEAQ (reference sequence). The full variable domain, in which reference TRBV7-9 and TRBJ2-1 provide the parts outside the CDR3, is DTGVSQNPRHKITKRGQNVTFRCDPISEHNRLYWYRQTLGQGPEFLTYFQNEAQLEKSRLLSDRFSAERPKGSFSTLEIQRTEQGDSAMYLCASSGPGTGGLDEQFFGPGTRLTVL.

The chain recombines TRBV6-6 with TRBJ1-5, with D possibly being TRBD1 (6 bases). Trimming took 5 bases from V and 6 from J, leaving 14 bases between them. The length of the CDR3 is 14 residues. Germline V gives CDR1 MNHNY, CDR2 SVGAGI (reference sequence). CDR3 in amino acids: CASSASGQGQPQHF. The CDR3 DNA reads as TGTGCCAGCAGTGCATCGGGACAAGGTCAGCCCCAGCATTTT.

The rearrangement links TRBV7-2 to TRBJ1-1; 7 bases are a match to TRBD1. The trim removed 0 bases at V and 7 bases at J, leaving 8 bases unmatched. CDR1 is SGHTA and CDR2 is FQGNSA in the germline V gene. The CDR3 totals 15 residues. The CDR3 protein is CASSLALGPGGEAFF. DNA for the CDR3: TGTGCCAGCAGCTTAGCGCTCGGGCCAGGGGGTGAAGCTTTCTTT.

This clonotype appeared a few times. CDR3 protein: CASSQDRQGAEAFF. The CDR3 DNA sequence: TGCGCCAGCAGCCAAGATAGACAGGGCGCTGAAGCTTTCTTT. This rearrangement joins TRBV4-1 to TRBJ1-1, with 7 bases that match TRBD1. The CDR3 spans 14 residues. CDR1 and CDR2 (germline): MGHRA, YSYEKL. V lost 0 bases to trimming and J lost 6 bases; unmatched junction nucleotides: 4.